Listed here are 24 T cell receptor beta chains from one sample, sequenced in a study of early T cells in non-severe SARS-CoV-2 infection. TCRdb fed the 5' RACE reads into MiXCR, producing one record per CDR3 protein. The sample lists approximately 28,000 distinct CDR3 sequences; approximately 4.1% were seen once. Sequencing input: whole blood. These receptors all stem from an adult who was a healthcare worker with PCR-confirmed SARS-CoV-2 infection or an uninfected control (not recorded which).

The V and J genes are TRBV15 and TRBJ2-1; D is uncertain. CDR3 length: 16 amino acids. Germline V CDR1 and CDR2: LNHNV, YYDKDF (reference sequence). V lost 1 base to trimming and J lost 2 bases, with 12 bases between them. This CDR3 is CATSRGSAVPYNEQFF. The CDR3 coding sequence is TGTGCCACCAGCAGAGGCTCGGCGGTTCCCTACAATGAGCAGTTCTTC.

This clonotype was picked up one time. Given a much more abundant clone one base away, this may be a read error. The chain combines TRBV5-5 with TRBJ2-3; 9 bases map to TRBD2. The CDR3 is 14 amino acids. Germline V gives CDR1 SGHKS, CDR2 YYEKEE (reference sequence). Here the CDR3 DNA reads TGTACCAGCAGCTCCGGGACTAGCCCAGATACGCAGTATTTT. Its translation is CTSSSGTSPDTQYF.

This clonotype has ten or more counts. V usage is TRBV4-2 and J usage is TRBJ2-5; TRBD2 agrees at 12 bases. Germline V CDR1 and CDR2: LGHNA, YNFKEQ. The junction had 7 bases not matched to a gene; V was cut back by 1 base and J by 4 bases. The CDR3 sequence is 17 residues long. CDR3 in DNA: TGTGCCAGCAGCCAAGGGACTAGCGGGACCCTCGGAGAGACCCAGTACTTC. This codes for CASSQGTSGTLGETQYF.

This clonotype was observed many times. J is TRBJ2-7 and V is TRBV29-1, with 8 bases aligning to TRBD1. There are 13 residues in the CDR3. The V and J ends lost 4 bases and 5 bases, in that order; junction bases with no gene match: 7. Germline CDR1 reads SQVTM; CDR2 reads ANQGSEA. The DNA for the CDR3 is TGCAGCGTTGCATGGACAGGGTTCAACGAGCAGTACTTC. Translation: CSVAWTGFNEQYF.

The sample holds many counts of this clonotype. V and J are TRBV11-2 and TRBJ2-1; possible D gene TRBD2, 6 bases. In germline, CDR1 is SGHAT, CDR2 FQNNGV. The CDR3 has 14 residues. Trimming removed 3 bases at V and 3 bases at J, with 9 bases between. CDR3 sequence: CASSFNGGYNEQFF. The CDR3 DNA follows: TGTGCCAGCAGCTTCAACGGGGGCTACAATGAGCAGTTCTTC. Filled out from reference TRBV11-2 and TRBJ2-1, the complete variable domain reads EAGVAQSPRYKIIEKRQSVAFWCNPISGHATLYWYQQILGQGPKLLIQFQNNGVVDDSQLPKDRFSAERLKGVDSTLKIQPAKLEDSAVYLCASSFNGGYNEQFFGPGTRLTVL.

This clonotype was seen repeatedly, ten times or more. The chain joins TRBV24-1 to TRBJ2-3; 12 bases map to TRBD2. From germline, CDR1 is KGHDR and CDR2 SFDVKD. J lost 5 bases, V lost 4 bases, and 18 bases had no gene match. The CDR3 is made up of 20 amino acids. The CDR3 loop is CATSEPTSGRSYLEGDTQYF. The CDR3, as DNA: TGTGCCACCAGTGAGCCCACTAGCGGGAGGTCCTACCTGGAGGGAGATACGCAGTATTTT.

The rearrangement links TRBV20-1 to TRBJ1-1; no clear D gene. The CDR3 is 15 amino acids. The V and J ends lost 4 bases and 0 bases respectively, with 15 bases between them. The germline gives CDR1 DFQATT, CDR2 SNEGSKA (reference sequence). CDR3 sequence reads: CSAKDGKRMNTEAFF. Written as DNA, the CDR3 is TGCAGTGCTAAGGACGGAAAGCGGATGAACACTGAAGCTTTCTTT.

This clonotype was counted many times. This chain joins TRBV7-2 and TRBJ1-5; D possibly corresponds to TRBD1 (5 bases). CDR1 is SGHTA and CDR2 is FQGNSA in the germline V gene. The CDR3 contains 14 residues. V lost 4 bases and J lost 3, with 10 bases in between. The CDR3 loop reads CASSSPGLNQPQHF. CDR3 coding DNA: TGTGCCAGCAGCTCCCCAGGGCTCAATCAGCCCCAGCATTTT. Variable domain in full (rest from reference TRBV7-2 and TRBJ1-5): GAGVSQSPSNKVTEKGKDVELRCDPISGHTALYWYRQSLGQGLEFLIYFQGNSAPDKSGLPSDRFSAERTGGSVSTLTIQRTQQEDSAVYLCASSSPGLNQPQHFGDGTRLSIL.

This clonotype came up many times. This chain joins TRBV9 and TRBJ2-5; no definite D call. The V and J ends lost 0 bases and 5 bases respectively, with 8 bases between them. The CDR3 sequence is 13 residues long. The germline gives CDR1 SGDLS, CDR2 YYNGEE. This CDR3 reads CASSVARGETQYF. The CDR3 region has the DNA TGTGCCAGCAGCGTAGCTCGTGGCGAGACCCAGTACTTC.

Only a few counts were recorded for this clonotype. This chain uses TRBV24-1 with TRBJ2-5, with a weak D call TRBD2 (6 bases). The CDR3 sequence is 14 residues long. V was trimmed by 7 bases and J by 0 bases, leaving 11 bases between them. Germline V gene lookup returns CDR1 KGHDR and CDR2 SFDVKD. This CDR3 is CATRSSGDQETQYF. Here the CDR3 DNA reads TGTGCCACCAGGAGTAGCGGAGACCAAGAGACCCAGTACTTC.

This sequence joins TRBV7-9 and TRBJ2-5; D could derive from TRBD1 or TRBD2 (5 bases each). The length of the CDR3 is 15 residues. Germline V CDR1 and CDR2: SEHNR, FQNEAQ (reference sequence). V shed 4 bases and J shed 4 bases, with 16 bases lying between them. CDR3 in DNA: TGTGCCAGCAGCTCACTAGGGACGGGGAGAGAGACCCAGTACTTC. Translated, it gives CASSSLGTGRETQYF.

The V call is TRBV4-1, the J call TRBJ2-7; D ambiguous. The germline V and J ends were trimmed by 2 bases and 5 bases, with 4 bases remaining between them. This CDR3 comprises 11 residues. Germline loops: CDR1 MGHRA, CDR2 YSYEKL. CDR3 nucleotide sequence: TGCGCCAGCAGCCAACGCGACGAGCAGTACTTC. It codes for CASSQRDEQYF.

There are many counts of this clonotype. This chain connects TRBV12-3 or TRBV12-4 to TRBJ2-1; D not certain. This CDR3 is 15 amino acids long. V lost 3 bases to trimming and J lost 3 bases, with 12 bases between them. CDR3 sequence (DNA): TGTGCCAGCAGTTTGGTTGTCGCCGTCTACAATGAGCAGTTCTTC. Translating gives CASSLVVAVYNEQFF.

The V call is TRBV19, the J call TRBJ2-7, with 9 bases that match TRBD1. Per the germline V gene, CDR1 is LNHDA and CDR2 is SQIVND (reference sequence). The CDR3 runs to 17 residues. The junction had 12 bases not matched to a gene; V was cut back by 5 bases and J by 1 base. Here the CDR3 reads CASSSGTGLRGSYEQYF. The CDR3 nucleotides read TGTGCCAGTAGTTCCGGGACAGGGTTACGTGGATCCTACGAGCAGTACTTC.

This clonotype was detected only a few times. An end of the junction differs from the germline gene, which may be a read error. The chain is built from TRBV3-1 and TRBJ2-2, with 8 positions matching TRBD2. The CDR3 has 18 amino acids. CDR1 is LGHDT and CDR2 is YNNKEL in the germline V gene (reference sequence). This CDR3 is CAGSLQIVLAANTGELFF. CDR3 nucleotides: TGTGCCGGCAGCCTACAAATCGTACTAGCGGCGAACACCGGGGAGCTGTTTTTT.

This clonotype appeared many times. V and J are TRBV12-3 or TRBV12-4 and TRBJ2-1; 9 bases map to TRBD2. The CDR3 spans 12 residues. V trimming: 5 bases; J trimming: 13 bases; junction bases outside the gene matches: 6. The DNA for the CDR3 is TGTGCCAGCAGTCGGACTAGCGTCAACCAGTTCTTC. Its translation: CASSRTSVNQFF.

This clonotype was seen ten or more times. The rearrangement links TRBV19 to TRBJ1-5; no clear D. Germline lookup yields CDR1 LNHDA and CDR2 SQIVND (reference sequence). This CDR3 is built from 14 residues. V was clipped by 4 bases and J by 0 bases, with 7 bases between them. The CDR3 protein is CASSTMYSNQPQHF. In DNA, the CDR3 is TGTGCCAGTAGTACTATGTATAGCAATCAGCCCCAGCATTTT.

This clonotype was seen repeatedly, ten times or more. The chain joins TRBV11-2 to TRBJ2-7; D is possibly TRBD1 or TRBD2 (6 bases each). This CDR3 spans 12 amino acids. Germline assignment: CDR1 SGHAT and CDR2 FQNNGV. V lost 8 bases to trimming and J lost 6 bases, with 14 bases between them. CDR3 region: CASGGRTVEQYF. The CDR3 DNA sequence: TGTGCCAGCGGAGGGAGGACAGTCGAGCAGTACTTC.

Many counts were recorded for this clonotype. The CDR3 DNA follows: TGTGCCAGCAGTTTAGGAGTTAGCGGAGGACCCACAGATACGCAGTATTTT. Protein product: CASSLGVSGGPTDTQYF. V usage is TRBV12-3 or TRBV12-4 and J usage is TRBJ2-3; TRBD2 might be the D (6 bases). Trimming took 1 base from V and 2 from J, leaving 16 bases between them. The CDR3 consists of 17 residues.

This clonotype was detected many times. This sequence joins TRBV29-1 and TRBJ2-2, with TRBD2 matching over 14 bases. The CDR3 is 15 residues long. The ends lost 6 bases at V and 5 bases at J; junction bases unmatched: 5. Germline V gene sequence: CDR1 SQVTM, CDR2 ANQGSEA. CDR3 region: CSVRLAGGPTGELFF. As DNA, the CDR3 is TGCAGCGTCCGACTAGCGGGAGGGCCAACCGGGGAGCTGTTTTTT.

This clonotype was found many times. V is TRBV20-1 and J is TRBJ1-1, with D possibly being TRBD1 (5 bases). The V gene lost 0 bases and the J gene lost 0 bases, with 8 bases spanning the gap. CDR1 DFQATT and CDR2 SNEGSKA come from the germline V gene (reference sequence). There are 14 residues in the CDR3. CDR3 loop: CSARDPTVNTEAFF. The CDR3 DNA sequence: TGCAGTGCTAGAGATCCGACAGTGAACACTGAAGCTTTCTTT.

This clonotype was counted many times. The V call is TRBV29-1, the J call TRBJ2-5; tentative D call: TRBD2 (6 bases). The CDR3 totals 15 residues. CDR1 and CDR2 from the germline V gene are SQVTM and ANQGSEA. Between the trimmed V and J ends, which lost 0 bases and 5 bases, there was a span of 16 bases. CDR3 sequence reads: CSVEDRTGGGETQYF. In DNA form, the CDR3 reads TGCAGCGTTGAAGATCGTACCGGGGGTGGGGAGACCCAGTACTTC.

At least ten counts were recorded for this clonotype. The chain uses TRBV5-1 and TRBJ2-1; D ambiguous. Per germline, CDR1 SGHRS and CDR2 YFSETQ. Trimming stripped 0 bases from V and 0 bases from J, with 7 bases between. This CDR3 contains 15 residues. Here the CDR3 reads CASSLVTSSYNEQFF. The CDR3 nucleotides are TGCGCCAGCAGCTTGGTTACAAGCTCCTACAATGAGCAGTTCTTC.

This clonotype has just a few counts. The rearrangement links TRBV5-5 to TRBJ2-1; the match to TRBD2 covers 13 bases. V gave up 4 bases and J gave up 9 bases; unmatched junction bases: 10. The CDR3 sequence is 16 residues long. Germline assignment: CDR1 SGHKS and CDR2 YYEKEE (reference sequence). The CDR3 DNA reads as TGTGCCAGCAGCCGGTTAGGACTAGCGGGAGTAGGTGAGCAGTTCTTC. Translating gives CASSRLGLAGVGEQFF.